This T cell receptor beta chain is from a study of blood T cell repertoires in COVID-19. Study details: Samples of COVID-19 (acute and convalescent) were obtained from the United States, Italy and Spain.

V shed 4 bases, J shed 1 base, and the junction held 15 bases outside the gene matches. This CDR3 contains 20 residues. Looked up from germline, CDR1 is SGDLS and CDR2 is YYNGEE. The table came from immunoSEQ multiplex PCR; TCRdb's copy has only in-frame clones and leaves some out. The sample has 160,000 or so clones; roughly 90% are singletons. The chain has TRBV9 and TRBJ2-2, with 11 bases lining up with TRBD1. Sequenced sample: PBMCs or T cells enriched from blood (not recorded which). The sequence came from a human donor with acute COVID-19. The donor label of this sample is uncertain. The CDR3 loop is CASSPSWGQGVRVNTGELFF. The CDR3 coding sequence is TGTGCCAGCAGCCCCTCTTGGGGACAGGGGGTACGGGTGAACACCGGGGAGCTGTTTTTT.